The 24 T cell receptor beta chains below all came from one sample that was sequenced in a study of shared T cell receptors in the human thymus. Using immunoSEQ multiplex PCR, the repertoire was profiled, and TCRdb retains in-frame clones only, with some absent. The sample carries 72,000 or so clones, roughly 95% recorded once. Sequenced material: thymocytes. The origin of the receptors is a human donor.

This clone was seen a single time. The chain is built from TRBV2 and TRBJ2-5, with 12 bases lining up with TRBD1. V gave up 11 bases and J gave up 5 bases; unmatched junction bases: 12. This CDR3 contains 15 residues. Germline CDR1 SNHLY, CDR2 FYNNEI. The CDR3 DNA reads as TGTGCCGTACTACTCCGGGACAGGGGGCCTGAGACCCAGTACTTC. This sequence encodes CAVLLRDRGPETQYF.

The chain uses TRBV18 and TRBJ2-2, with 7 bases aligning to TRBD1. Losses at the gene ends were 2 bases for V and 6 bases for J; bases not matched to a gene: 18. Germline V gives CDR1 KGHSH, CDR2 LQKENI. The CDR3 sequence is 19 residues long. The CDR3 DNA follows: TGTGCCAGCTCACCAGGGCCCGGGACAGAGGTGGTTAGGGCCGGGGAGCTGTTTTTT. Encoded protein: CASSPGPGTEVVRAGELFF.

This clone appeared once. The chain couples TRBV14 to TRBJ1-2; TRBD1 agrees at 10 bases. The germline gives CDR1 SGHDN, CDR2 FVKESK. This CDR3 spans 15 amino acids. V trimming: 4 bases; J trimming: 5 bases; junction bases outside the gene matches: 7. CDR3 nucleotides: TGTGCCAGCAGCCGCGCGAGACAGGGGGCTTATGGCTACACCTTC. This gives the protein CASSRARQGAYGYTF.

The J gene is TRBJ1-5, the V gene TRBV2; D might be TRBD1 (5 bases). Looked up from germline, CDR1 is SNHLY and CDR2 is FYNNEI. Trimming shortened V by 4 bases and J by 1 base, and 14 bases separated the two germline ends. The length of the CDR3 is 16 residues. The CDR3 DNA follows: TGTGCCAGCAGTGTGCCACAGGTCAAGAGCAATCAGCCCCAGCATTTT. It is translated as CASSVPQVKSNQPQHF.

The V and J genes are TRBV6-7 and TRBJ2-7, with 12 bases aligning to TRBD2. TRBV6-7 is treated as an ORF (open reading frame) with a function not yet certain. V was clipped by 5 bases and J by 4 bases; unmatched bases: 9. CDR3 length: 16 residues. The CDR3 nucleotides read TGTGCCAGCAGTCCTTCGGGACTAGCGGGTGAATACGAGCAGTACTTC. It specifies CASSPSGLAGEYEQYF.

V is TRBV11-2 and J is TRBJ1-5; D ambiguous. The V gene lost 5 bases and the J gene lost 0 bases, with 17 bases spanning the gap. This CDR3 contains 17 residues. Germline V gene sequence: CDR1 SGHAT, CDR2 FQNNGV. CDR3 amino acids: CASSPPKWGYSNQPQHF. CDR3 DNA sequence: TGTGCCAGCAGCCCTCCCAAGTGGGGATATAGCAATCAGCCCCAGCATTTT.

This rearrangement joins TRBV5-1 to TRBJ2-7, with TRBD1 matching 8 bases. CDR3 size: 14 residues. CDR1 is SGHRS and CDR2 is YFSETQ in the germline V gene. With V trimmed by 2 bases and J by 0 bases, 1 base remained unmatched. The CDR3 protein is CASSFTGGSYEQYF. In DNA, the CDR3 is TGCGCCAGCAGCTTTACAGGGGGCTCCTACGAGCAGTACTTC.

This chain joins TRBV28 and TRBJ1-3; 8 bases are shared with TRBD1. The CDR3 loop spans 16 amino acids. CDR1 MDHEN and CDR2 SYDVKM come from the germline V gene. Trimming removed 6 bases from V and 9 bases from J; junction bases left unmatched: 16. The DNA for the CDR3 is TGTGCCAGCAGCAACCAAAAGACAGGGGCCTCAGGCACCATATATTTT. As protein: CASSNQKTGASGTIYF.

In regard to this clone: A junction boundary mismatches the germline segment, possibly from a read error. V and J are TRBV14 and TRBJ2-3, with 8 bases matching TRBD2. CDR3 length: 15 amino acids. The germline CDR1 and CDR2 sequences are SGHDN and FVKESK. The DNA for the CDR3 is TGTGCCAGCAGCCAATCCCGGGGGGGGGTTAAGTTGGCGGCTTTT. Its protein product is CASSQSRGGVKLAAF.

CDR3 sequence reads: CASSQVNQAEKLFF. The DNA for the CDR3 is TGCGCCAGCAGCCAAGTCAACCAGGCTGAAAAACTGTTTTTT. The chain employs TRBV4-3 and TRBJ1-4; D is unclear. The CDR3 is 14 amino acids. Looked up from germline, CDR1 is LGHNA and CDR2 is YSLEER. V was trimmed by 1 base and J by 7 bases, leaving 10 bases between them.

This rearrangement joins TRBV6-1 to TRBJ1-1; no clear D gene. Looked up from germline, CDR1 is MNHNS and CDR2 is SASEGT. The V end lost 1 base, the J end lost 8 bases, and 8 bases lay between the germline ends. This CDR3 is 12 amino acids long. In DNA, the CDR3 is TGTGCCAGCAGTGAAGAAACCGCCGAAGCTTTCTTT. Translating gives CASSEETAEAFF.

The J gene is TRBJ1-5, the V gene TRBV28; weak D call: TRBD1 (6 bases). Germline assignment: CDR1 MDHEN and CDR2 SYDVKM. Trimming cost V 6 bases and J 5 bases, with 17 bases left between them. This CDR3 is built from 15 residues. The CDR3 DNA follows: TGTGCCAGCAGACCCCAGGGGAGGAGAGATCAGCCCCAGCATTTT. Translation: CASRPQGRRDQPQHF.

The CDR3 DNA reads TGTGCCAGCAGTATACGGGGGGGCCTACGGGAGACCCAGTACTTC. This translates into CASSIRGGLRETQYF. The chain has TRBV6-5 and TRBJ2-5; 8 bases line up with TRBD2. Looked up from germline, CDR1 is MNHEY and CDR2 is SVGAGI. V lost 5 bases and J lost 5; bases outside the gene matches: 10. CDR3 length equals 15 residues.

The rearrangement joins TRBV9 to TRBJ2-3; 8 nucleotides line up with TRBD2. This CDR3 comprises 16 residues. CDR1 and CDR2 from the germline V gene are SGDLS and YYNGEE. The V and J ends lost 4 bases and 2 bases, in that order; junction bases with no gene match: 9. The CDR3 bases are TGTGCCAGCAGCCCGCTCACTAGCGGATTCACAGATACGCAGTATTTT. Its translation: CASSPLTSGFTDTQYF.

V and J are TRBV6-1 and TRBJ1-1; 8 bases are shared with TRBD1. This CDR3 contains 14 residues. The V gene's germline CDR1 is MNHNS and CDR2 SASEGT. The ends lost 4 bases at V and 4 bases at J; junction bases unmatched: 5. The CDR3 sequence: CASSGGTGGTEAFF. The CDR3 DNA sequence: TGTGCCAGCAGTGGAGGTACAGGGGGCACTGAAGCTTTCTTT.

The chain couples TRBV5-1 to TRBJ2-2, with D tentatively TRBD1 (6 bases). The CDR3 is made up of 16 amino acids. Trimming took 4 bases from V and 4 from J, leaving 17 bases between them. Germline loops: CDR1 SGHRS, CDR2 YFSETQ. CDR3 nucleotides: TGCGCCAGCAGCGTTTCAACCAGACAGGTCACCGGGGAGCTGTTTTTT. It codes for CASSVSTRQVTGELFF.

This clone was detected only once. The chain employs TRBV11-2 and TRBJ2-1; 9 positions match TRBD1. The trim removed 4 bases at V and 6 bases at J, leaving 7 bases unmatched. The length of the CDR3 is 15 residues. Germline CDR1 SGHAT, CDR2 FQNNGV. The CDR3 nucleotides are TGTGCCAGCAGCTGGCGGGACAGGGAGCTCAATGAGCAGTTCTTC. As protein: CASSWRDRELNEQFF.

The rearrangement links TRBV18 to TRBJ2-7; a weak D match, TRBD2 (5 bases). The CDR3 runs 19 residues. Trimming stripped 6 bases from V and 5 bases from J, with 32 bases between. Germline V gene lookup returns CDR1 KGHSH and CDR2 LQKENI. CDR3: CASSYARLRRTPRPNEQYF. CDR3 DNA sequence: TGTGCCAGCTCGTACGCCAGACTTAGGAGGACCCCCCGTCCGAACGAGCAGTACTTC.

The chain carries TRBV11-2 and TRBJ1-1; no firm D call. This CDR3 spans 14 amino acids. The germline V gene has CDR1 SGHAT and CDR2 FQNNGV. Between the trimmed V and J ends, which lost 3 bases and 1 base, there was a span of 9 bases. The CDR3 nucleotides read TGTGCCAGCAGCTTCACCCAGACGAACACTGAAGCTTTCTTT. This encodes CASSFTQTNTEAFF.

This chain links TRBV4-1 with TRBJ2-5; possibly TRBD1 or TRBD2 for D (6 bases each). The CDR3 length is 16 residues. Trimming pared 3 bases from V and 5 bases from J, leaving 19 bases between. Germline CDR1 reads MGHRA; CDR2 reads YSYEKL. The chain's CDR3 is CASSHELPGAHETQYF. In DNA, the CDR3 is TGCGCCAGCAGCCATGAGTTGCCGGGGGCTCATGAGACCCAGTACTTC.

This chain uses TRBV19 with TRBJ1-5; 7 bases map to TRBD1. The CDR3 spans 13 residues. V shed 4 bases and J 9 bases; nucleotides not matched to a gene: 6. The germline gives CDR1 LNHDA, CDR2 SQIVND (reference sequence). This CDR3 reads CASSRKGARPQHF. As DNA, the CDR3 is TGTGCCAGTAGTAGAAAGGGGGCACGGCCCCAGCATTTT. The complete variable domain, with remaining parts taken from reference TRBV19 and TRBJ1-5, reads DGGITQSPKYLFRKEGQNVTLSCEQNLNHDAMYWYRQDPGQGLRLIYYSQIVNDFQKGDIAEGYSVSREKKESFPLTVTSAQKNPTAFYLCASSRKGARPQHFGDGTRLSIL.

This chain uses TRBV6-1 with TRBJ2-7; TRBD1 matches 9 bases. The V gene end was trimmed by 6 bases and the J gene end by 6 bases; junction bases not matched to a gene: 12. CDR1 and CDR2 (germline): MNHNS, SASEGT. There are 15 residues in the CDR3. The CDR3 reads CASSEPRDRDGEQYF. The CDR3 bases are TGTGCCAGCAGCGAGCCCCGGGACAGGGACGGCGAGCAGTACTTC.

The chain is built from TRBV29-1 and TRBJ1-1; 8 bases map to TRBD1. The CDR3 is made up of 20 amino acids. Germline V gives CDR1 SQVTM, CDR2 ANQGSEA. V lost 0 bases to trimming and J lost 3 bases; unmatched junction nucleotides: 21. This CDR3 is CSVEEPNPGTGSNGDTEAFF. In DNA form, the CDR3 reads TGCAGCGTTGAAGAACCAAATCCCGGGACAGGTAGCAACGGGGACACTGAAGCTTTCTTT.

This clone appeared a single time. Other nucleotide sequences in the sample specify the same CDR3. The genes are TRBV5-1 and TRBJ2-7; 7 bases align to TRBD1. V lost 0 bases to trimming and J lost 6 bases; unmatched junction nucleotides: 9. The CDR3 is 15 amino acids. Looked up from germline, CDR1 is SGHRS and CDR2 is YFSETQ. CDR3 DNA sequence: TGCGCCAGCAGCTTGGGACAGGGAAGCTCTGGCGAGCAGTACTTC. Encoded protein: CASSLGQGSSGEQYF.